This passage covers 4 T cell receptor beta chains from one sample sequenced in a study of blood T cell repertoires in COVID-19. Data came from immunoSEQ multiplex PCR; TCRdb stores just in-frame clones and leaves some out. The sample records about 190,000 clones, 84% being singletons. Sequencing used PBMCs or T cells enriched from blood (not recorded which). Source of these receptors: a woman in her 30s who had been exposed to COVID-19.

The chain links TRBV6-2 or TRBV6-3 to TRBJ1-4; D remains ambiguous. CDR1 is MNHEY and CDR2 is SVGEGT in the germline V gene. V was trimmed by 2 bases and J by 10 bases, leaving 23 bases between them. This CDR3 has 17 residues. The CDR3 sequence is CASSYLPTSSRMRKLFF. CDR3 nucleotide sequence: TGTGCCAGCAGTTACCTACCAACGAGTTCGAGAATGAGAAAACTGTTTTTT.

The chain uses TRBV5-1 and TRBJ1-3, with D perhaps TRBD1 (5 bases). Per germline, CDR1 SGHRS and CDR2 YFSETQ. The ends were cut back, 0 bases at V and 4 bases at J, with 11 bases in the middle. This CDR3 is 15 amino acids long. The CDR3 DNA reads as TGCGCCAGCAGCTTGGGCGCAGGGCCGGGAAACACCATATATTTT. Its translation is CASSLGAGPGNTIYF.

The CDR3 DNA reads as TGTGCCAGCAGCTTCGGGACAGGCTCCGGGGAGCTGTTTTTT. Translating gives CASSFGTGSGELFF. The chain employs TRBV7-9 and TRBJ2-2; 8 bases match TRBD1. Germline CDR1 is SEHNR and CDR2 is FQNEAQ (reference sequence). This CDR3 contains 14 residues. V was clipped by 3 bases and J by 6 bases; unmatched bases: 3.

This clone was counted a single time. The V gene is TRBV10-2, the J gene TRBJ2-7; weak D call: TRBD1 (5 bases). In germline, CDR1 is WSHSY, CDR2 SAAADI. The V end was cut by 10 bases, the J end by 3 bases, with 16 bases between. The CDR3 sequence is 13 residues long. The CDR3 coding sequence is TGCGCCACCTCCTATAGGGGCATCTACGAGCAGTACTTC. Protein sequence: CATSYRGIYEQYF.